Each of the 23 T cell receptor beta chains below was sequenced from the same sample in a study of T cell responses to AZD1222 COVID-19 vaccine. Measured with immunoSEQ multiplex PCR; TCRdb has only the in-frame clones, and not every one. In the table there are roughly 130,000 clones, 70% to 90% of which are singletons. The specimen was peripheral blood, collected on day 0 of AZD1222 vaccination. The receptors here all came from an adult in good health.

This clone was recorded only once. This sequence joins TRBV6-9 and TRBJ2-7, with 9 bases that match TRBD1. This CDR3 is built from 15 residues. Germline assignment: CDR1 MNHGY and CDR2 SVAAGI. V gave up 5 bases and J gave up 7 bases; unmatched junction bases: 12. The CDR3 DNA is TGTGCCAGCAGTCTTTGGACAGGGGCCCCTCGGGAGCAGTACTTC. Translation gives CASSLWTGAPREQYF.

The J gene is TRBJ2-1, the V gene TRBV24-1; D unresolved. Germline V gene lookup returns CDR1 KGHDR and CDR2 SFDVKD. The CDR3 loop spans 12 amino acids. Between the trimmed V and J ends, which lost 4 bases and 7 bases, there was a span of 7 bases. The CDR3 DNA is TGTGCCACCAGTGAAAGAGCGAATGAGCAGTTCTTC. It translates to CATSERANEQFF.

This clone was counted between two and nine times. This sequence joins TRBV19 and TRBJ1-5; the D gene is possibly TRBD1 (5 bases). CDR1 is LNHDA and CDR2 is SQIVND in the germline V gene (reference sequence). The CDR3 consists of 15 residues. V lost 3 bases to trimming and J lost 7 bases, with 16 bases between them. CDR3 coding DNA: TGTGCCAGTAGTATCGGTTTGAGGGGTGGGCAGCCCCAGCATTTT. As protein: CASSIGLRGGQPQHF.

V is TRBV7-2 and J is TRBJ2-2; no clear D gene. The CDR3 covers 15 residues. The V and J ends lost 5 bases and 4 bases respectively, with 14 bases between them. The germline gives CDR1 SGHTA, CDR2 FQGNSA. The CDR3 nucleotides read TGTGCCAGCAGCCGCGAAGCTAAGCGCACCGGGGAGCTGTTTTTT. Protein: CASSREAKRTGELFF. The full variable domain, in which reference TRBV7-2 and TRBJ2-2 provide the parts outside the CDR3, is GAGVSQSPSNKVTEKGKDVELRCDPISGHTALYWYRQSLGQGLEFLIYFQGNSAPDKSGLPSDRFSAERTGGSVSTLTIQRTQQEDSAVYLCASSREAKRTGELFFGEGSRLTVL.

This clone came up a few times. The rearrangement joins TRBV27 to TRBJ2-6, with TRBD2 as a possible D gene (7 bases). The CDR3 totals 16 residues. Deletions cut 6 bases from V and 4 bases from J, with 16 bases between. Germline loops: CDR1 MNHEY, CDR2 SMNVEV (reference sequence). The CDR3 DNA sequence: TGTGCCAGCAGACCTGGCGGGGGCGCCGGGGCCAACGTCCTGACTTTC. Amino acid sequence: CASRPGGGAGANVLTF.

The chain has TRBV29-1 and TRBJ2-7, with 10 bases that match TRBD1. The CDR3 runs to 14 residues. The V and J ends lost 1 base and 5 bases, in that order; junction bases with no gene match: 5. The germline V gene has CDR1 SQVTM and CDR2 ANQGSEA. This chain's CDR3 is CSVEGGQGVNEQYF. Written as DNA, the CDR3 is TGCAGCGTTGAAGGTGGACAGGGGGTCAACGAGCAGTACTTC.

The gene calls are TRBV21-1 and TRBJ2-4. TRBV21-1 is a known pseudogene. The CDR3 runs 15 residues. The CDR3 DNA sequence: TGTGCCAGCAGCGGAATAAAACGGGCCAAAAACATTCAGTACTTC. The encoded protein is CASSGIKRAKNIQYF.

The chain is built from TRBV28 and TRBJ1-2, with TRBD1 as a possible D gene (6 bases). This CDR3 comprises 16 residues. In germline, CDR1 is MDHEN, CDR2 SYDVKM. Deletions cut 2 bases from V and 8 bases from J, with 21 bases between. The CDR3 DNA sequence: TGTGCCAGCAGTTTAAGTTTCGGGAGACAGGCGAAGGGCTACACCTTC. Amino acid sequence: CASSLSFGRQAKGYTF.

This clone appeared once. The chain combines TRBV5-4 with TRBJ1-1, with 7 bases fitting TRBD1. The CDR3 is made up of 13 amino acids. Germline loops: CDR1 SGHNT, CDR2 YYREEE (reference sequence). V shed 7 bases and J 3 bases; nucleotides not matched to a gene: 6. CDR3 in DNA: TGTGCCAGCGGCTCACAGGGGTACACTGAAGCTTTCTTT. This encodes CASGSQGYTEAFF. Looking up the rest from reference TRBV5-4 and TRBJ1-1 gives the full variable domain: ETGVTQSPTHLIKTRGQQVTLRCSSQSGHNTVSWYQQALGQGPQFIFQYYREEENGRGNFPPRFSGLQFPNYSSELNVNALELDDSALYLCASGSQGYTEAFFGQGTRLTVV.

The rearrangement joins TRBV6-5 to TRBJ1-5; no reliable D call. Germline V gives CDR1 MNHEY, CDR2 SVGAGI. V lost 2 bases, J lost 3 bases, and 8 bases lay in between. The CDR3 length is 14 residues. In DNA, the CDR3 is TGTGCCAGCAGTTACGGTGGAACCAATCAGCCCCAGCATTTT. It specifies CASSYGGTNQPQHF.

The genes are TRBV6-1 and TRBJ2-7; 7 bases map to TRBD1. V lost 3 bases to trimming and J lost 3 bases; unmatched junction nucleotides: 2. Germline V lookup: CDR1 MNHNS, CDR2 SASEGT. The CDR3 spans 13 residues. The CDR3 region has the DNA TGTGCCAGCAGTGAGCAGGGGGTCTACGAGCAGTACTTC. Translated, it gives CASSEQGVYEQYF.

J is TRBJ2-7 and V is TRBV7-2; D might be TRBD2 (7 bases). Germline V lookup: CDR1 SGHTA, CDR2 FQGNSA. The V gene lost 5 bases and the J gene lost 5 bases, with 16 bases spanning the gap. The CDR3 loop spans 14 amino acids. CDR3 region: CASSPGGGGNEQYF. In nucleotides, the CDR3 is TGTGCCAGCAGCCCGGGGGGAGGGGGGAACGAGCAGTACTTC.

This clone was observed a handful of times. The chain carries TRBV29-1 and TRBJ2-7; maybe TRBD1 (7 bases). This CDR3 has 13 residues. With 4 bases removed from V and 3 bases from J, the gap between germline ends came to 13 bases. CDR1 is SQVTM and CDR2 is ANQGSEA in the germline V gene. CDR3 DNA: TGCAGCGTTGCGCGGGACAGCCACTACGAGCAGTACTTC. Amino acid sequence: CSVARDSHYEQYF.

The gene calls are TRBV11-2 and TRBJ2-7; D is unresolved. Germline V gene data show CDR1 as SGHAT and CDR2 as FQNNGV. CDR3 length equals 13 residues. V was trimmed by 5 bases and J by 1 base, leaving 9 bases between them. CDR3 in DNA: TGTGCCAGCAGCCCGGACCGTTCCTACGAGCAGTACTTC. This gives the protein CASSPDRSYEQYF.

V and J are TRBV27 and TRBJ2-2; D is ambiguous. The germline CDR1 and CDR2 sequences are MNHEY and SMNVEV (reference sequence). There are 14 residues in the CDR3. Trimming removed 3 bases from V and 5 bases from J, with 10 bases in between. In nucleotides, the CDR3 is TGTGCCAGCAGTTTTTTAGGGTTAACCGGGGAGCTGTTTTTT. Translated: CASSFLGLTGELFF.

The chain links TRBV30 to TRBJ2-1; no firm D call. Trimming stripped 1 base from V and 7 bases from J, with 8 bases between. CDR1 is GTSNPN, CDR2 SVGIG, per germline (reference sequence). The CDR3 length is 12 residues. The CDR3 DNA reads TGTGCCTGGAGTGAAGCTTATAATGAGCAGTTCTTC. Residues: CAWSEAYNEQFF.

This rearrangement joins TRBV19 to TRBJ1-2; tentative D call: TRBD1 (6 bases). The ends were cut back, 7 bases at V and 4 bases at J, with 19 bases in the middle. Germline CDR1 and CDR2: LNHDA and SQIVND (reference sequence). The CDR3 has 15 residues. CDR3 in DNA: TGTGCCAGTAACCAAGCCGCCGGGGGCGTCTATGGCTACACCTTC. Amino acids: CASNQAAGGVYGYTF.

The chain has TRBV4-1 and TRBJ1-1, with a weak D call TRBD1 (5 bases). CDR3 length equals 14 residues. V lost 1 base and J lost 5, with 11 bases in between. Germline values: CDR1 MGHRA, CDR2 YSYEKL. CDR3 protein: CASSQVGGRTEAFF. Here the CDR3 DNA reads TGCGCCAGCAGCCAAGTGGGGGGAAGAACTGAAGCTTTCTTT.

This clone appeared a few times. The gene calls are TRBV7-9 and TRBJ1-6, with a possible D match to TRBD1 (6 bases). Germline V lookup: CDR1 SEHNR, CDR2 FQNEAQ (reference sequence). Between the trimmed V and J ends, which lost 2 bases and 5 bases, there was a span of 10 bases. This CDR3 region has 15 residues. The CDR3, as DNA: TGTGCCAGCAGCTTAAACAGGGAAAATAATTCACCCCTCCACTTT. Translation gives CASSLNRENNSPLHF.

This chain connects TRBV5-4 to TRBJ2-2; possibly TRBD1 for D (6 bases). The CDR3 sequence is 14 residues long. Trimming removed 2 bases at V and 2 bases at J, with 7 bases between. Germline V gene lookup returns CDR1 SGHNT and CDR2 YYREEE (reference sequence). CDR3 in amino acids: CASSFRGNTGELFF. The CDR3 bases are TGTGCCAGCAGCTTCAGGGGTAACACCGGGGAGCTGTTTTTT.

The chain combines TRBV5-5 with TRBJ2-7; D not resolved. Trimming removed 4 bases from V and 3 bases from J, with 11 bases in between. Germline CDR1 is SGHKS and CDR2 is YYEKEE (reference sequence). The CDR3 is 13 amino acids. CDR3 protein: CASSALDGYEQYF. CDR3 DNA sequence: TGTGCCAGCAGCGCGCTGGACGGCTACGAGCAGTACTTC.

The CDR3 sequence is CASSLLPTQPYEQYF. CDR3 in DNA: TGCGCCAGCAGCTTACTTCCGACCCAGCCCTACGAGCAGTACTTC. The chain combines TRBV5-1 with TRBJ2-7; D not resolved. This CDR3 has 15 residues. CDR1 SGHRS and CDR2 YFSETQ come from the germline V gene. V was clipped by 2 bases and J by 2 bases, with 14 bases between them.

The CDR3 region has the DNA TGCGCCAGCAGCAAGGGACAGCGAGAGACCCAGTACTTC. Its protein product is CASSKGQRETQYF. The V gene is TRBV5-1, the J gene TRBJ2-5; 7 bases agree with TRBD1. This CDR3 is built from 13 residues. The ends lost 4 bases at V and 4 bases at J; junction bases unmatched: 4. The germline CDR1 and CDR2 sequences are SGHRS and YFSETQ.